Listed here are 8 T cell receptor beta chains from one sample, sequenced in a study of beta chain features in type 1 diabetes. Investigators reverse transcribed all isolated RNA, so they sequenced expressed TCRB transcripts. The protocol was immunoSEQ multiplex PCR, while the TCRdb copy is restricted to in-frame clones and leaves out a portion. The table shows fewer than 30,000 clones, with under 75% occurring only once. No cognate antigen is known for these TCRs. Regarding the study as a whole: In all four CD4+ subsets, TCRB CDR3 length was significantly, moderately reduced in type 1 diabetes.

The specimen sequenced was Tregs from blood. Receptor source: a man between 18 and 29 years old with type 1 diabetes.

The chain's CDR3 is CASSQPRQGVRDTEAFF. CDR3 nucleotide sequence: TGCGCCAGCAGCCAACCTAGACAGGGGGTGAGGGACACTGAAGCTTTCTTT. The chain is built from TRBV4-1 and TRBJ1-1; 9 nucleotides agree with TRBD1. V gave up 2 bases and J gave up 3 bases; unmatched junction bases: 10. Germline-derived CDR1 and CDR2 are MGHRA and YSYEKL. This CDR3 contains 17 residues.

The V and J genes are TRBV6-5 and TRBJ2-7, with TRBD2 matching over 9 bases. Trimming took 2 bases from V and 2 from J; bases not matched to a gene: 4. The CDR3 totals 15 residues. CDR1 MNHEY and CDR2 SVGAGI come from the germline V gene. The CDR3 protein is CASSYGRGGPYEQYF. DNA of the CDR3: TGTGCCAGCAGTTACGGGCGGGGGGGACCCTACGAGCAGTACTTC.

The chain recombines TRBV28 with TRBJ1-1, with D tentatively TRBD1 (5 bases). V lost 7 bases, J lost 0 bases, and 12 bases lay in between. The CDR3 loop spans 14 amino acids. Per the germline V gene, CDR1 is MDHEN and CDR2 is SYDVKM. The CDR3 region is CASTRGGMNTEAFF. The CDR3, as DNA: TGTGCCAGCACCCGCGGGGGGATGAACACTGAAGCTTTCTTT.

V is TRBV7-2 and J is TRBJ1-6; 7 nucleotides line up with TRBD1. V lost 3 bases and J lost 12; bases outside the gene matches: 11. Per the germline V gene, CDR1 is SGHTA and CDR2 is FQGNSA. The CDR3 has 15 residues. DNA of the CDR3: TGTGCCAGCAGCTTGGTCGGGACAGAGGGGGGACCCCTCCACTTT. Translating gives CASSLVGTEGGPLHF.

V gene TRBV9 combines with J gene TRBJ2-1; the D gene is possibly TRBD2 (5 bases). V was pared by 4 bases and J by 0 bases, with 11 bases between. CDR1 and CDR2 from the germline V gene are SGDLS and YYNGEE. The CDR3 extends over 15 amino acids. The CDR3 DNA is TGTGCCAGCAGCCAGACTACAAGCTCCTACAATGAGCAGTTCTTC. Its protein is CASSQTTSSYNEQFF.

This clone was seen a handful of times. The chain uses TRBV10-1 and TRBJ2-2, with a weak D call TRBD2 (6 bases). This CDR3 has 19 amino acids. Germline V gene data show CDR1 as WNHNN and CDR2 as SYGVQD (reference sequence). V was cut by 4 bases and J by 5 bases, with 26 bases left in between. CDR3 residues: CASSATPGRGIRATGELFF. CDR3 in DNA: TGCGCCAGCAGTGCTACACCGGGACGGGGGATACGGGCGACCGGGGAGCTGTTTTTT.

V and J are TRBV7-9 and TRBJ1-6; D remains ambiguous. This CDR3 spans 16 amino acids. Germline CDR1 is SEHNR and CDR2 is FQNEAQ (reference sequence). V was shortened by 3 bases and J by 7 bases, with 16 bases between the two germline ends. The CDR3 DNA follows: TGTGCCAGCAGCTTGGCGGGTCCACTTGGCAATTCACCCCTCCACTTT. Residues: CASSLAGPLGNSPLHF.

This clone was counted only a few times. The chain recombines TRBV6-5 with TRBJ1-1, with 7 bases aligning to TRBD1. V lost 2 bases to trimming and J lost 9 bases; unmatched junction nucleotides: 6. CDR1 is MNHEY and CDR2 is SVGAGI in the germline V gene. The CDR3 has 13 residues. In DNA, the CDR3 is TGTGCCAGCAGTTACGGGGTGACAGGGCAAGCTTTCTTT. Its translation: CASSYGVTGQAFF.